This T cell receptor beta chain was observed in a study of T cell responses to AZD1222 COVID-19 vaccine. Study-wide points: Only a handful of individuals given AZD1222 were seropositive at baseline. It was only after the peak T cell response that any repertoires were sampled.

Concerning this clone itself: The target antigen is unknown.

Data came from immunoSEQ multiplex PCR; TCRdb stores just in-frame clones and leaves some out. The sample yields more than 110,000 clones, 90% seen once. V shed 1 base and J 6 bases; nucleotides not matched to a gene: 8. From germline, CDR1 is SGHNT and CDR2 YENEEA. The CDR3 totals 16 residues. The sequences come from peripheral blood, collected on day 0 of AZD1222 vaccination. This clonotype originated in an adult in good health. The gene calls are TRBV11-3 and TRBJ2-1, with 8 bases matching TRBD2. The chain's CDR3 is CASSLGLTGTSNEQFF. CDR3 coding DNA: TGTGCCAGCAGCTTAGGGCTCACCGGGACTAGCAATGAGCAGTTCTTC.